Sequencing of this T cell receptor beta chain was carried out in a study of shared clonotypes between healthy human individuals. Whole-study findings and limits: Sorted-subset sequencing, rarefaction showed, was incomplete despite large depth. Roughly 5% of naive CD4 clonotypes were common to a few donors.

Germline V gene lookup returns CDR1 SGHRS and CDR2 YFSETQ. The V and J ends lost 0 bases and 4 bases respectively, with 11 bases between them. The CDR3 totals 15 residues. Concerning this clone: Its antigen is unidentified.

Profiled with immunoSEQ multiplex PCR; TCRdb holds only in-frame clones, not every one. The sample includes some 680,000 clones, around three quarters seen only once; the top ten take around 1.7%. The receptor was derived from a woman in her thirties in good health. The specimen was memory CD4+ T cells sorted from blood. The subset was: CD45RA-negative fraction. The chain combines TRBV5-1 with TRBJ2-1; D is ambiguous. DNA for the CDR3: TGCGCCAGCAGCTTGGTATCGGCAGATTACAATGAGCAGTTCTTC. It specifies CASSLVSADYNEQFF.